This T cell receptor (beta chain) was captured by sequencing in a study of blood T cell repertoires in COVID-19. As for the study in general: Sites in the United States, Italy and Spain provided acute and convalescent COVID-19 samples. The cDNA or gDNA used as material had been derived from T cells, B-cell-depleted T cells, or PBMCs.

Assay used: immunoSEQ multiplex PCR; TCRdb lists only in-frame clones, some missing. The sample holds more than 40,000 clones, 90% seen once. Per the germline V gene, CDR1 is MNHEY and CDR2 is SVGAGI. The V segment lost 11 bases and the J segment 7 bases; nucleotides outside the gene matches: 11. This CDR3 comprises 13 residues. V usage is TRBV6-5 and J usage is TRBJ1-3, with 7 nucleotides matching TRBD1. This TCR came from a man between 65 and 79 years old with acute or convalescent COVID-19. Sample: peripheral blood. The CDR3: CAARDRLVNTIYF. The CDR3 DNA is TGTGCCGCGAGGGACAGACTTGTGAACACCATATATTTT.